These 13 T cell receptor beta chains came from one sample sequenced in a study of memory CD4+ T cells and cytomegalovirus serostatus. The sort gate was single viable CD3+CD4+CD8-CD45RO+ cells for memory CD4+ T cells. Assay used: immunoSEQ multiplex PCR; TCRdb lists only in-frame clones, some missing. The table has nearly 50,000 clones, over 75% seen once; the top ten hold 0.78%. The source material was memory CD4+ T cells from blood. The receptor set was obtained from an adult in good health and CMV-seronegative.

This chain joins TRBV11-3 and TRBJ1-1; D gene ambiguous. CDR3 size: 13 residues. V shed 2 bases and J shed 3 bases, with 7 bases lying between them. Germline V lookup: CDR1 SGHNT, CDR2 YENEEA. The CDR3 spells CASSLFGDTEAFF. As DNA, the CDR3 is TGTGCCAGCAGCTTATTCGGGGACACTGAAGCTTTCTTT.

This clone was seen more than once but under ten times. The rearrangement joins TRBV14 to TRBJ2-7, with TRBD1 identical over 10 bases. The CDR3 is 18 residues long. Per the germline V gene, CDR1 is SGHDN and CDR2 is FVKESK. J gave up 3 bases and V 0 bases, and 11 bases lay outside the gene matches. CDR3 residues: CASSQDRGWGTGDYEQYF. CDR3 DNA: TGTGCCAGCAGCCAAGATCGCGGGTGGGGGACAGGGGACTACGAGCAGTACTTC.

The J gene is TRBJ1-1, the V gene TRBV19; 7 bases line up with TRBD1. Germline values: CDR1 LNHDA, CDR2 SQIVND (reference sequence). The J segment lost 5 bases and the V segment lost 5 bases, leaving 11 bases of the junction unmatched. The CDR3 is 15 residues long. CDR3 nucleotides: TGTGCCAGTAGTGTACTACAGGGGTTGGGGACTGAAGCTTTCTTT. It encodes CASSVLQGLGTEAFF.

Concerning this clone: At one end, the junction sequence differs from germline, possibly due to a read error. This rearrangement joins TRBV10-3 to TRBJ2-7, with TRBD2 as a possible D gene (6 bases). CDR3 length: 13 residues. From germline, CDR1 is ENHRY and CDR2 SYGVKD. DNA of the CDR3: TGTGCCATCAGGGGTCGGGACTCCCACGAGCAGTACTTC. Translation gives CAIRGRDSHEQYF.

The chain combines TRBV13 with TRBJ1-1; weak D call: TRBD1 (6 bases). Trimming shortened V by 3 bases and J by 5 bases, and 10 bases separated the two germline ends. Germline lookup yields CDR1 PRHDT and CDR2 FYEKMQ (reference sequence). The CDR3 is made up of 13 amino acids. This CDR3 reads CASSFVRGTEAFF. DNA of the CDR3: TGTGCCAGCAGCTTCGTCAGGGGTACTGAAGCTTTCTTT. Drawing the rest from reference TRBV13 and TRBJ1-1, the complete variable domain is AAGVIQSPRHLIKEKRETATLKCYPIPRHDTVYWYQQGPGQDPQFLISFYEKMQSDKGSIPDRFSAQQFSDYHSELNMSSLELGDSALYFCASSFVRGTEAFFGQGTRLTVV.

The rearrangement joins TRBV28 to TRBJ2-3, with a weak D call TRBD1 (8 bases). The CDR3 covers 18 residues. The germline V gene has CDR1 MDHEN and CDR2 SYDVKM. Trimming shortened V by 10 bases and J by 2 bases, and 28 bases separated the two germline ends. In nucleotides, the CDR3 is TGTGCCACGTCGGACAGGGAACGGACTAGTGGTTACACAGATACGCAGTATTTT. It is translated as CATSDRERTSGYTDTQYF.

This clone was seen once. The rearrangement joins TRBV6-6 to TRBJ1-2; D possibly corresponds to TRBD1 (6 bases). This CDR3 has 13 residues. CDR1 MNHNY and CDR2 SVGAGI come from the germline V gene (reference sequence). Trimming left V 4 bases short and J 5 bases short, with 11 bases between. The CDR3 DNA sequence: TGTGCCAGCAGTTCAGGGGCCGGGTATGGCTACACCTTC. This codes for CASSSGAGYGYTF.

The chain recombines TRBV18 with TRBJ2-2; 9 nucleotides match TRBD2. J was trimmed by 5 bases and V by 5 bases; bases with no gene match: 9. The V gene's germline CDR1 is KGHSH and CDR2 LQKENI. The CDR3 contains 16 residues. This chain's CDR3 is CASSAPSGAFTGELFF. The CDR3 nucleotides read TGTGCCAGCTCAGCCCCTAGCGGGGCGTTTACCGGGGAGCTGTTTTTT.

This clone came up a few times. This sequence joins TRBV28 and TRBJ1-2; 7 bases map to TRBD1. This CDR3 contains 15 residues. Germline V gene data show CDR1 as MDHEN and CDR2 as SYDVKM. V dropped 5 bases and J dropped 0; count of bases not matched to a gene: 6. The CDR3 loop reads CASSLRDSANYGYTF. CDR3 DNA: TGTGCCAGCAGTCTCCGGGACAGTGCTAACTATGGCTACACCTTC.

This clone was observed once. The J gene is TRBJ2-1, the V gene TRBV6-1; D may correspond to TRBD1 or TRBD2 (7 bases each). This CDR3 is 17 amino acids long. V was clipped by 2 bases and J by 4 bases, with 18 bases between them. CDR1 MNHNS and CDR2 SASEGT come from the germline V gene. The CDR3 DNA reads as TGTGCCAGCAGTGAAAGCAGGGGGGGCGGCTCATACAATGAGCAGTTCTTC. Amino acids: CASSESRGGGSYNEQFF.

The chain has TRBV18 and TRBJ1-1; D not resolved. Trimming took off 0 bases at V and 3 bases at J, with 8 bases between the two ends. There are 14 residues in the CDR3. Germline V CDR1 and CDR2: KGHSH, LQKENI. The CDR3 region is CASSPPSRDTEAFF. The CDR3 bases are TGTGCCAGCTCACCACCCTCTCGTGACACTGAAGCTTTCTTT. The entire variable domain, with the rest obtained from reference TRBV18 and TRBJ1-1, is as follows: NAGVMQNPRHLVRRRGQEARLRCSPMKGHSHVYWYRQLPEEGLKFMVYLQKENIIDESGMPKERFSAEFPKEGPSILRIQQVVRGDSAAYFCASSPPSRDTEAFFGQGTRLTVV.

This chain connects TRBV5-1 to TRBJ2-2, with D tentatively TRBD1 (6 bases). The germline V gene has CDR1 SGHRS and CDR2 YFSETQ. The CDR3 is 13 amino acids. With 2 bases removed from V and 6 bases from J, the gap between germline ends came to 8 bases. The CDR3 loop is CASSFNRAGELFF. CDR3 DNA: TGCGCCAGCAGCTTTAACAGGGCCGGGGAGCTGTTTTTT.

J is TRBJ2-7 and V is TRBV11-2; 7 bases agree with TRBD1. The germline V gene encodes CDR1 SGHAT and CDR2 FQNNGV. V was pared by 5 bases and J by 1 base, with 8 bases of the junction left unmatched. The CDR3 is made up of 15 amino acids. CDR3 residues: CASSQRQGPSYEQYF. The CDR3 nucleotides read TGTGCCAGCAGCCAAAGACAGGGTCCTTCCTACGAGCAGTACTTC.